Following are 32 T cell receptor beta chains from one sample sequenced in a study of beta chain features in type 1 diabetes. All of the isolated RNA was reverse transcribed, so expressed TCRB transcripts were sequenced. Measured with immunoSEQ multiplex PCR; TCRdb has only the in-frame clones, and not every one. The sample contains 350,000 or so clones, around a fifth of which appear only once. The sequenced sample consisted of naive CD4+ T cells from blood. These receptors were collected from a woman aged 18-30 years in good health.

The chain employs TRBV5-6 and TRBJ2-7, with D perhaps matching TRBD1 (6 bases). The CDR3 contains 19 residues. V dropped 4 bases and J dropped 1 base, with 27 bases sitting between them. In germline, CDR1 is SGHDT, CDR2 YYEEEE. The CDR3 DNA is TGTGCCAGCAGCGCCTTCTGGTTGACACAGGGCCAGGAGTCCTACGAGCAGTACTTC. Amino acids: CASSAFWLTQGQESYEQYF.

The V and J genes are TRBV11-3 and TRBJ2-1, with a weak D call TRBD2 (6 bases). Per germline, CDR1 SGHNT and CDR2 YENEEA. V gave up 0 bases and J gave up 12 bases, with 12 bases separating them. The CDR3 is made up of 13 amino acids. CDR3 DNA sequence: TGTGCCAGCAGCTTAGATCGCGGGGCCGGGCAGTTCTTC. The encoded protein is CASSLDRGAGQFF.

V usage is TRBV5-4 and J usage is TRBJ2-5; 11 bases match TRBD1. J gave up 6 bases and V 1 base, and 5 bases lay outside the gene matches. The CDR3 has 15 amino acids. CDR1 SGHNT and CDR2 YYREEE come from the germline V gene (reference sequence). The chain's CDR3 is CASSLRTGGQQTQYF. The CDR3 region has the DNA TGTGCCAGCAGCTTGAGGACAGGGGGCCAGCAGACCCAGTACTTC.

Only a few counts were recorded for this clone. This chain links TRBV11-2 with TRBJ2-3; 8 positions match TRBD2. The V gene end was trimmed by 3 bases and the J gene end by 14 bases; junction bases not matched to a gene: 19. Germline CDR1 reads SGHAT; CDR2 reads FQNNGV. There are 16 residues in the CDR3. The CDR3 loop is CASSFGTRTWAGFPYF. The CDR3 bases are TGTGCCAGCAGCTTCGGGACTAGGACATGGGCTGGCTTTCCGTATTTT.

This clone appeared a single time. V is TRBV30 and J is TRBJ2-3; 8 nucleotides match TRBD1. The V gene end was trimmed by 0 bases and the J gene end by 2 bases; junction bases not matched to a gene: 13. The CDR3 is 18 amino acids. CDR1 and CDR2 from the germline V gene are GTSNPN and SVGIG (reference sequence). The CDR3 is CAWSVQGVLRDLTDTQYF. CDR3 sequence (DNA): TGTGCCTGGAGTGTACAGGGGGTTTTGCGGGACCTCACAGATACGCAGTATTTT.

The CDR3 loop reads CASSKDRPTEAFF. Here the CDR3 DNA reads TGTGCCAGCAGCAAAGACAGACCCACTGAAGCTTTCTTT. The chain recombines TRBV7-2 with TRBJ1-1, with D maybe TRBD1 (5 bases). The CDR3 is 13 residues long. The V and J ends lost 5 bases and 4 bases respectively, with 11 bases between them. Germline V lookup: CDR1 SGHTA, CDR2 FQGNSA. The full variable domain, rest sourced from reference TRBV7-2 and TRBJ1-1, is GAGVSQSPSNKVTEKGKDVELRCDPISGHTALYWYRQSLGQGLEFLIYFQGNSAPDKSGLPSDRFSAERTGGSVSTLTIQRTQQEDSAVYLCASSKDRPTEAFFGQGTRLTVV.

This clone was seen a handful of times. The rearrangement links TRBV19 to TRBJ2-3; 11 bases are shared with TRBD2. Germline V gives CDR1 LNHDA, CDR2 SQIVND (reference sequence). The junction had 8 bases not matched to a gene; V was cut back by 6 bases and J by 3 bases. CDR3 size: 16 residues. CDR3 region: CASSPTSGSRTDTQYF. DNA for the CDR3: TGTGCCAGTAGCCCTACTAGCGGGAGTAGGACAGATACGCAGTATTTT.

The rearrangement links TRBV2 to TRBJ1-4, with D hard to call. Germline V gives CDR1 SNHLY, CDR2 FYNNEI. V was clipped by 8 bases and J by 2 bases, with 9 bases between them. The CDR3 runs to 13 residues. As DNA, the CDR3 is TGTGCCAGCGGGGAGCAGACTAATGAAAAACTGTTTTTT. Translated: CASGEQTNEKLFF.

This chain links TRBV11-3 with TRBJ2-1; TRBD2 might be the D (6 bases). Trimming removed 7 bases at V and 9 bases at J, with 16 bases between. CDR1 SGHNT and CDR2 YENEEA come from the germline V gene. This CDR3 contains 13 residues. This CDR3 reads CASTPPAAGEQFF. CDR3 DNA: TGTGCCAGCACCCCCCCGGCAGCGGGTGAGCAGTTCTTC.

The chain links TRBV5-4 to TRBJ2-1, with 8 bases aligning to TRBD2. Germline V CDR1 and CDR2: SGHNT, YYREEE (reference sequence). V shed 2 bases and J 5 bases; nucleotides not matched to a gene: 6. The CDR3 has 15 residues. The DNA of the CDR3 is TGTGCCAGCAGCTTTAGGCGGGGGGCCGACAATGAGCAGTTCTTC. As protein: CASSFRRGADNEQFF.

This clone has more than one count but fewer than ten. The chain employs TRBV6-1 and TRBJ2-7, with 9 bases that match TRBD1. V was pared by 7 bases and J by 5 bases, with 9 bases of the junction left unmatched. The CDR3 extends over 14 amino acids. Looked up from germline, CDR1 is MNHNS and CDR2 is SASEGT. The CDR3 sequence is CASIVDRGYHEQYF. The CDR3 DNA is TGTGCCAGCATCGTGGACAGGGGTTACCACGAGCAGTACTTC.

This clone was counted only a few times. The rearrangement uses TRBV4-2 and TRBJ2-2; 7 bases line up with TRBD2. Germline lookup yields CDR1 LGHNA and CDR2 YNFKEQ. The CDR3 totals 15 residues. The V segment lost 0 bases and the J segment 5 bases; nucleotides outside the gene matches: 3. CDR3 in DNA: TGTGCCAGCAGCCAAGATTCTAGCGGTACCGGGGAGCTGTTTTTT. This sequence encodes CASSQDSSGTGELFF.

The DNA of the CDR3 is TGTGCCAGCAGCTCGGGGTCGGGTAACTATGGCTACACCTTC. The encoded protein is CASSSGSGNYGYTF. The V and J genes are TRBV7-2 and TRBJ1-2; D unresolved. This CDR3 has 14 residues. CDR1 is SGHTA and CDR2 is FQGNSA in the germline V gene. V was clipped by 4 bases and J by 1 base, with 10 bases between them. Complete variable domain (other parts from reference TRBV7-2 and TRBJ1-2): GAGVSQSPSNKVTEKGKDVELRCDPISGHTALYWYRQSLGQGLEFLIYFQGNSAPDKSGLPSDRFSAERTGGSVSTLTIQRTQQEDSAVYLCASSSGSGNYGYTFGSGTRLTVV.

In its sample, this clone was seen a few times. V is TRBV7-9 and J is TRBJ1-4; a weak D match, TRBD1 (5 bases). The CDR3 is 16 amino acids. V was clipped by 5 bases and J by 8 bases, with 21 bases between them. Germline lookup yields CDR1 SEHNR and CDR2 FQNEAQ (reference sequence). This chain's CDR3 is CASSKFQGAGSEKLFF. For the CDR3, the DNA is TGTGCCAGCAGCAAGTTCCAAGGGGCAGGAAGCGAAAAACTGTTTTTT.

This clone occurred a few times. The chain employs TRBV19 and TRBJ2-7, with 7 bases aligning to TRBD1. The CDR3 extends over 15 amino acids. Germline CDR1 is LNHDA and CDR2 is SQIVND (reference sequence). Unmatched junction bases numbered 6, after V lost 3 bases and J lost 1 base. CDR3 sequence reads: CASSMRQGWSYEQYF. CDR3 nucleotide sequence: TGTGCCAGTAGTATGCGACAGGGTTGGTCCTACGAGCAGTACTTC.

This clone occurred a few times. This chain links TRBV5-1 with TRBJ2-1; 8 nucleotides line up with TRBD1. Germline V lookup: CDR1 SGHRS, CDR2 YFSETQ. This CDR3 is 15 amino acids long. V lost 2 bases and J lost 4; bases outside the gene matches: 5. The CDR3 nucleotides are TGCGCCAGCAGCTTTGCTACAGGGGGGTACAATGAGCAGTTCTTC. This gives the protein CASSFATGGYNEQFF.

This sequence joins TRBV6-6 and TRBJ1-1, with a possible D match to TRBD1 (5 bases). The CDR3 runs 15 residues. Germline assignment: CDR1 MNHNY and CDR2 SVGAGI (reference sequence). V was cut by 2 bases and J by 2 bases, with 12 bases left in between. CDR3 DNA: TGTGCCAGCAGTTACAACACTGGGGCAAACACTGAAGCTTTCTTT. This encodes CASSYNTGANTEAFF.

This clone was detected a few times. The V gene is TRBV9, the J gene TRBJ2-3; tentatively, D is TRBD2 (6 bases). The CDR3 length is 15 residues. With 6 bases removed from V and 1 base from J, the gap between germline ends came to 15 bases. CDR1 and CDR2 (germline): SGDLS, YYNGEE. For the CDR3, the DNA is TGTGCCAGCACCGGAGGGTCGGGGGGCACAGATACGCAGTATTTT. Its translation: CASTGGSGGTDTQYF.

In its sample, this clone was seen a few times. The chain carries TRBV18 and TRBJ1-5, with no clear D. The CDR3 spans 15 residues. CDR1 is KGHSH, CDR2 LQKENI, per germline. V was cut by 6 bases and J by 0 bases, with 12 bases left in between. The CDR3 bases are TGTGCCAGCTCCACGTCCGGGAATAGCAATCAGCCCCAGCATTTT. Its protein product is CASSTSGNSNQPQHF.

V is TRBV18 and J is TRBJ1-4; no firm D call. Germline CDR1 is KGHSH and CDR2 is LQKENI. V was clipped by 1 base and J by 8 bases, with 11 bases between them. CDR3 length equals 14 residues. The CDR3 sequence is CASSPLPRGEKLFF. CDR3 DNA: TGTGCCAGCTCACCACTTCCGCGAGGGGAAAAACTGTTTTTT.

This clone was seen a few times. V and J are TRBV4-1 and TRBJ2-3, with TRBD2 identical over 7 bases. The V segment lost 2 bases and the J segment 1 base; nucleotides outside the gene matches: 6. The CDR3 is 16 amino acids. Germline CDR1 is MGHRA and CDR2 is YSYEKL. The CDR3 is CASSQTLAGGTDTQYF. The CDR3 bases are TGCGCCAGCAGCCAAACCCTGGCGGGAGGCACAGATACGCAGTATTTT.

This clone was observed a handful of times. The chain combines TRBV29-1 with TRBJ2-3; TRBD1 might be the D (6 bases). The germline V and J ends were trimmed by 7 bases and 1 base, with 15 bases remaining between them. The germline V gene encodes CDR1 SQVTM and CDR2 ANQGSEA. The CDR3 has 14 amino acids. The CDR3 nucleotides are TGCAGCGCCTTAGCCGGGACACGCACAGATACGCAGTATTTT. Protein sequence: CSALAGTRTDTQYF.

In its sample, this clone was seen a few times. This chain connects TRBV30 to TRBJ1-4, with D uncertain. The germline CDR1 and CDR2 sequences are GTSNPN and SVGIG (reference sequence). The CDR3 runs 11 residues. The V gene lost 2 bases and the J gene lost 16 bases, with 14 bases spanning the gap. The CDR3 spells CAWSSGSVPFF. Written as DNA, the CDR3 is TGTGCCTGGAGTAGCGGCAGTGTGCCGTTTTTT.

This sequence joins TRBV11-1 and TRBJ2-3, with 10 positions matching TRBD2. Per germline, CDR1 SGHAT and CDR2 FQDESV (reference sequence). After removal of 5 bases from V and 0 bases from J, the junction contained 2 bases not matched to a gene. The CDR3 has 15 amino acids. Here the CDR3 reads CASSRTSGSTDTQYF. The CDR3 DNA sequence: TGTGCCAGCAGCCGGACTAGCGGTAGCACAGATACGCAGTATTTT.

The chain has TRBV4-1 and TRBJ2-1; TRBD2 matches at 7 bases. V lost 4 bases, J lost 5 bases, and 17 bases stayed unmatched. Germline CDR1 and CDR2: MGHRA and YSYEKL. The CDR3 consists of 18 residues. The CDR3 loop is CASSLRPGAGVTHNEQFF. CDR3 DNA sequence: TGCGCCAGCAGCCTCCGACCCGGCGCGGGAGTTACCCACAATGAGCAGTTCTTC.

The chain carries TRBV28 and TRBJ2-1; D might be TRBD1 (5 bases). Trimming removed 5 bases from V and 9 bases from J, with 17 bases in between. Per germline, CDR1 MDHEN and CDR2 SYDVKM. The CDR3 has 14 amino acids. The DNA of the CDR3 is TGTGCCAGCAGTCCTCCTTCTCCTAGGGGTGAGCAGTTCTTC. Its translation: CASSPPSPRGEQFF. Complete variable domain (other parts from reference TRBV28 and TRBJ2-1): DVKVTQSSRYLVKRTGEKVFLECVQDMDHENMFWYRQDPGLGLRLIYFSYDVKMKEKGDIPEGYSVSREKKERFSLILESASTNQTSMYLCASSPPSPRGEQFFGPGTRLTVL.

This chain uses TRBV25-1 with TRBJ2-1, with 9 bases aligning to TRBD1. Germline V gene lookup returns CDR1 MGHDK and CDR2 SYGVNS. This CDR3 has 15 residues. Trimming removed 3 bases from V and 7 bases from J; junction bases left unmatched: 7. Written as DNA, the CDR3 is TGTGCCAGCAGTGACCGGGGGACAGGGTGGAATGAGCAGTTCTTC. It translates to CASSDRGTGWNEQFF.

In its sample, this clone was seen a few times. The chain uses TRBV5-4 and TRBJ2-3; 7 bases match TRBD2. The CDR3 extends over 15 amino acids. Germline trimming cut 0 bases from V and 2 bases from J; bases unmatched to any gene: 3. The germline V gene has CDR1 SGHNT and CDR2 YYREEE (reference sequence). CDR3 region: CASSLGGRDTDTQYF. CDR3 coding DNA: TGTGCCAGCAGCTTGGGCGGGAGAGACACAGATACGCAGTATTTT.

This clone was detected only a few times. The genes are TRBV19 and TRBJ2-1, with 11 bases that match TRBD2. From germline, CDR1 is LNHDA and CDR2 SQIVND (reference sequence). The CDR3 length is 15 residues. Losses at the gene ends were 10 bases for V and 2 bases for J; bases not matched to a gene: 7. The CDR3 DNA reads as TGTGCCACTAAGCTTAGCGGGAGGGCCTACAATGAGCAGTTCTTC. Translation gives CATKLSGRAYNEQFF.

In this sample, this clone turned up a few times. V is TRBV5-4 and J is TRBJ2-5, with 12 bases identical to TRBD2. The CDR3 runs to 19 residues. Germline V gives CDR1 SGHNT, CDR2 YYREEE (reference sequence). V gave up 3 bases and J gave up 1 base; unmatched junction bases: 13. CDR3 loop: CASSSLRASGGAAQETQYF. The CDR3 bases are TGTGCCAGCAGCTCGCTACGGGCTAGCGGGGGGGCGGCCCAAGAGACCCAGTACTTC.

A few counts support this clone. The V gene is TRBV19, the J gene TRBJ2-5; D not certain. From germline, CDR1 is LNHDA and CDR2 SQIVND (reference sequence). V was shortened by 3 bases and J by 2 bases, with 10 bases between the two germline ends. CDR3 size: 14 residues. The CDR3 loop reads CASSISLQQETQYF. For the CDR3, the DNA is TGTGCCAGTAGTATCTCGTTACAGCAAGAGACCCAGTACTTC.

This clone turned up a few times. The V and J genes are TRBV5-1 and TRBJ2-7, with 8 bases aligning to TRBD2. The trim removed 4 bases at V and 5 bases at J, leaving 11 bases unmatched. Germline V CDR1 and CDR2: SGHRS, YFSETQ. The CDR3 totals 15 residues. The CDR3 loop reads CASSPLAGYPHEQYF. In DNA, the CDR3 is TGCGCCAGCAGCCCGTTAGCGGGATACCCCCACGAGCAGTACTTC.